This is a list of T cell receptor beta chains from one sample in a study of blood T cell repertoires in COVID-19. TCRdb's table, derived via immunoSEQ multiplex PCR, lists solely in-frame clones and lacks some. The table shows 250,000 to 300,000 clones, with around 80% occurring only once. Sequenced: PBMCs or T cells enriched from blood (not recorded which). The source of these receptors is a man aged 30 to 39 with acute COVID-19. Both conserved end residues are part of each CDR3.

TRBV5-6,TRBJ1-5,CASSLWQSFRASNQPQHF
TRBV4-1,TRBJ2-3,CASSQTLSGGTDTQYF
TRBV25-1,TRBJ1-2,CASSQLTGGGGYTF
TRBV19,TRBJ1-6,CASSTRADSPLHF
TRBV5-4,TRBJ1-6,CASSFDSLYNSPLHF
TRBV5-1,TRBJ2-5,CASSTLGPETQYF
TRBV6-5,TRBJ1-2,CASSYSLQGKDGYTF
TRBV7-8,TRBJ2-5,CASSLVRGWAEETQYF
TRBV7-6,TRBJ2-5,CASSLGGGETQYF
TRBV7-2,TRBJ1-5,CASSSPGQGEHQPQHF
TRBV28,TRBJ2-2,CASSFSVNTGELFF
TRBV3-1/TRBV3-2,TRBJ1-2,CASSGEGARGYTF
TRBV11-2,TRBJ2-1,CASSLGSGGLNEQFF
TRBV19,TRBJ2-5,CASRAQGAGETQYF
TRBV6-2/TRBV6-3,TRBJ1-5,CASSYTTDYQPQHF
TRBV7-3,TRBJ2-2,CASSYSGTGELFF
TRBV3-1/TRBV3-2,TRBJ2-6,CASSQGAILGTLPSGANVLTF
TRBV7-9,TRBJ1-3,CASRRGNGNTIYF
TRBV6-5,TRBJ1-2,CASRGQGNSYGYTF
TRBV24-1,TRBJ2-1,CATGVWVGRNEQFF
TRBV18,TRBJ2-1,CASSGTSGDEQFF
TRBV11-2,TRBJ1-1,CASSLDSGGGGEAFF
TRBV2,TRBJ1-1,CARLRADTEAFF
TRBV28,TRBJ2-6,CASSLGGTGANVLTF
TRBV6-5,TRBJ1-5,CAGGQEGNQPQHF
TRBV2,TRBJ1-4,CASSAQGARGIWEKLFF
TRBV18,TRBJ1-4,CASSRRGQINEKLFF
TRBV23-1,TRBJ2-4,CASSPASRLAKNIQYF
TRBV5-5,TRBJ1-1,CASSDTTGGWDTEAFF
TRBV19,TRBJ2-5,CASRGRGETQYF